This TCR beta chain comes out of a study of T cells after yellow fever vaccination. Points from the study as a whole: Though it reached lower strength, the secondary response hit its peak faster, day 5 versus 15. Most clones from primary vaccination resurfaced after the booster (roughly 96% CD4, less than 90% CD8).

This clonotype was recorded a few times. Its cognate antigen is unknown. This CDR3 is built from 13 residues. Germline V CDR1 and CDR2: SGHRS, YFSETQ. With 0 bases removed from V and 8 bases from J, the gap between germline ends came to 9 bases. TCR cDNA was made by 5'RACE template switching, adding a universal primer site and UMIs. TCRdb re-called the 5' RACE reads with MiXCR, one entry per CDR3 protein. The data contain 150,000 to 200,000 distinct CDR3 sequences, approximately 6% of them singletons. Sample: CD4+ T cells sorted from PBMCs, taken on the day of the first yellow fever vaccination. The chain recombines TRBV5-1 with TRBJ2-1; perhaps TRBD1 as D (5 bases). The origin of this receptor is a man between 18 and 35 years old who received the YFV17D yellow fever vaccine. The CDR3 nucleotides read TGCGCCAGCAGCTTGGCAGGGATAGATGAGCAGTTCTTC. Translating gives CASSLAGIDEQFF.